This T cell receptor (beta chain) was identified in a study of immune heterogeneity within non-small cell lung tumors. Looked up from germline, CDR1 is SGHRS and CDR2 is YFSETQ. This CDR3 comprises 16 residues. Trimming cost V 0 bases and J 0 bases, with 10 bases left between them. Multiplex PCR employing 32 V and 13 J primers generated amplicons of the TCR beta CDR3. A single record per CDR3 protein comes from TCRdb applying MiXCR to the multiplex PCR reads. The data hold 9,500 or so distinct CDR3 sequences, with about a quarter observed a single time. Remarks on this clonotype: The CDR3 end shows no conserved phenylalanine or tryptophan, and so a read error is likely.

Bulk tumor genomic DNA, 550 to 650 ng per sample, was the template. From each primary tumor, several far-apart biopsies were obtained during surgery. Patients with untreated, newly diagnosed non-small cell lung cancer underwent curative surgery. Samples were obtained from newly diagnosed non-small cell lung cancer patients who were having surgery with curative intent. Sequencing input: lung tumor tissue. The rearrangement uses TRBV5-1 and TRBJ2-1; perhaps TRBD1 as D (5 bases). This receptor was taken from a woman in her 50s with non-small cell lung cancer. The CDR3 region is CASSLAQGLSYNEQFL. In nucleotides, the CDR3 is TGCGCCAGCAGCTTGGCCCAGGGCCTCTCCTACAATGAGCAGTTCTTA.